This passage covers 10 T cell receptor beta chains from one sample sequenced in a study of blood T cells in healthy people across ages (dated by TCRdb to the mid-2010s). Receptors were amplified or captured by 5' RACE. Sequencing instrument: Illumina HiSeq 2500. The second PCR ran for roughly 6 to 11 cycles and used a J-beta primer mix along with a sample-barcoded 5' primer. The raw public reads went through TCRdb reprocessing: fastp at Q25, MiXCR clone calling, in-frame beta chains kept. Rows are combined by CDR3 protein, so each entry shows the most common genes and DNA. Counted in this sample were 720,000 or so distinct CDR3 sequences; around 38% of them appeared once. The ten largest account for around 32% of the sample. Specimen: blood. Source of these receptors: a man older than 75 in good health.

The chain joins TRBV5-5 to TRBJ1-5, with a weak D call TRBD1 (6 bases). CDR3 length: 16 amino acids. V was trimmed by 4 bases and J by 7 bases, leaving 21 bases between them. Germline CDR1 is SGHKS and CDR2 is YYEKEE (reference sequence). The CDR3 region has the DNA TGTGCCAGCAGCCTTGGGGACACTCGGGTTCGGCAGCCCCAGCATTTT. Translation: CASSLGDTRVRQPQHF.

This clonotype was recorded many times. The chain uses TRBV29-1 and TRBJ2-3; 8 bases are shared with TRBD2. This CDR3 comprises 13 residues. V lost 8 bases, J lost 11 bases, and 15 bases stayed unmatched. CDR1 and CDR2 (germline): SQVTM, ANQGSEA. CDR3 nucleotides: TGCAGCCTTAGGCCGGCGGGAGGCCGTGGGCAGTATTTT. Translated: CSLRPAGGRGQYF.

The chain has TRBV27 and TRBJ2-3, with no clear D. The germline V gene encodes CDR1 MNHEY and CDR2 SMNVEV (reference sequence). The CDR3 runs to 15 residues. The V gene lost 0 bases and the J gene lost 0 bases, with 7 bases spanning the gap. CDR3: CASSLSSSSTDTQYF. The DNA for the CDR3 is TGTGCCAGCAGTTTATCGTCCAGTAGCACAGATACGCAGTATTTT.

This chain connects TRBV19 to TRBJ2-1; the D gene is possibly TRBD1 (5 bases). The CDR3 runs 13 residues. The V gene lost 7 bases and the J gene lost 3 bases, with 10 bases spanning the gap. CDR1 LNHDA and CDR2 SQIVND come from the germline V gene (reference sequence). CDR3 in DNA: TGTGCCAGTACAAAAGGGGTCTACAATGAGCAGTTCTTC. Translating it yields CASTKGVYNEQFF.

The rearrangement links TRBV6-5 to TRBJ2-5; the match to TRBD1 covers 8 bases. Per germline, CDR1 MNHEY and CDR2 SVGAGI. The CDR3 has 15 amino acids. The junction had 5 bases not matched to a gene; V was cut back by 4 bases and J by 1 base. The chain's CDR3 is CASSSGQVFQETQYF. DNA for the CDR3: TGTGCCAGCAGTTCGGGACAGGTGTTCCAAGAGACCCAGTACTTC.

V gene TRBV28 combines with J gene TRBJ2-4, with 7 bases that match TRBD1. The CDR3 runs to 13 residues. V was pared by 5 bases and J by 13 bases, with 11 bases of the junction left unmatched. CDR1 and CDR2 (germline): MDHEN, SYDVKM. This CDR3 is CASSRGQLYRQYF. In nucleotides, the CDR3 is TGTGCCAGCAGTCGGGGACAGCTTTATAGGCAGTACTTC.

This clonotype has only a few counts. The rearrangement joins TRBV6-5 to TRBJ1-5, with a possible D match to TRBD1 (5 bases). The CDR3 runs 15 residues. Trimming took 2 bases from V and 2 from J, leaving 10 bases between them. CDR1 and CDR2 from the germline V gene are MNHEY and SVGAGI. The CDR3 nucleotides are TGTGCCAGCAGTTACGATTTCAGGGGCAATCAGCCCCAGCATTTT. Translating gives CASSYDFRGNQPQHF.

The gene calls are TRBV6-5 and TRBJ2-1; 11 positions agree with TRBD1. Germline loops: CDR1 MNHEY, CDR2 SVGAGI. After removal of 8 bases from V and 6 bases from J, the junction contained 6 bases not matched to a gene. The CDR3 sequence is 14 residues long. The CDR3 DNA is TGTGCCAGCGCAGGGGACAGGGGGGGCAATGAGCAGTTCTTC. Its translation is CASAGDRGGNEQFF.

CDR3 in amino acids: CASSRFKATNEKLFF. In DNA, the CDR3 is TGTGCCAGCAGCCGTTTCAAGGCAACTAATGAAAAACTGTTTTTT. This sequence joins TRBV7-9 and TRBJ1-4; D uncertain. Germline lookup yields CDR1 SEHNR and CDR2 FQNEAQ (reference sequence). V was cut by 5 bases and J by 0 bases, with 10 bases left in between. The CDR3 extends over 15 amino acids.

This clonotype was counted many times. The chain links TRBV3-1 to TRBJ2-7; D possibly corresponds to TRBD2 (5 bases). Per germline, CDR1 LGHDT and CDR2 YNNKEL (reference sequence). The CDR3 is made up of 14 amino acids. The V and J ends lost 1 base and 6 bases respectively, with 13 bases between them. The CDR3, as DNA: TGTGCCAGCAGCCAAGGAGGAGGCCTAGGCGAGCAGTACTTC. Encoded protein: CASSQGGGLGEQYF.